This TCR beta chain comes out of a study of blood T cell repertoires in COVID-19. Overall study: The United States, Italy and Spain were the sources of the acute and convalescent COVID-19 samples. T cells, B-cell-depleted T cells, or PBMCs provided the cDNA or gDNA that served as material.

Authors' methods: Estimation of nucleated cell counts was performed using reference gene primer amplification. Profiling relied on immunoSEQ multiplex PCR, and the TCRdb table lists in-frame clones only, not all of them. Clone size and the V and J calls come from that table; the DNA yielded D and trimming. The sample contains 150,000 to 200,000 clones, more than 75% of which appear only once. Trimming shortened V by 4 bases and J by 3 bases, and 10 bases separated the two germline ends. Germline lookup yields CDR1 LNHDA and CDR2 SQIVND (reference sequence). The CDR3 is made up of 14 amino acids. The chain recombines TRBV19 with TRBJ1-5, with a tentative D call TRBD1 (5 bases). This receptor was identified in a human donor in a cohort sampled during active COVID-19. The sequencing sample was made of peripheral blood. CDR3 loop: CASSTGLTNQPQHF. The CDR3, as DNA: TGTGCCAGTAGTACAGGGCTTACCAATCAGCCCCAGCATTTT.